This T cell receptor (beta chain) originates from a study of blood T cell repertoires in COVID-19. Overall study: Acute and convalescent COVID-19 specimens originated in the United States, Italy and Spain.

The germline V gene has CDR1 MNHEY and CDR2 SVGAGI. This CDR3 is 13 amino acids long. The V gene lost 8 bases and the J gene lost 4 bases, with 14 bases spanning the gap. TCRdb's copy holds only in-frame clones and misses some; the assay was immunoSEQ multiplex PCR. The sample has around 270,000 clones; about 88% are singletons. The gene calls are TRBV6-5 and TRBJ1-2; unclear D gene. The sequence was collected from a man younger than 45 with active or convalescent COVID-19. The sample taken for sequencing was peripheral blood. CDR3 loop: CASSNAGSYGYTF. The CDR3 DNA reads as TGTGCCAGCTCTAACGCAGGTTCCTATGGCTACACCTTC.